This is a list of T cell receptor beta chains from one sample in a study of blood T cell repertoires in COVID-19. This table comes from immunoSEQ multiplex PCR, and its TCRdb copy is limited to in-frame clones, with some not included. This table has approximately 330,000 clones, around 89% appearing once. The sequenced material came from peripheral blood. The source is a woman aged 50 to 60 with active or convalescent COVID-19. The CDR3 runs from the conserved cysteine through the conserved F or W. D genes are given only for firm matches. Rows may omit the clone size; those that give it use once, few, many or a size class.

v_gene	d_gene	abundance	CDR3aa
TRBV30	.	.	CAWSTRGLNSPLHF
TRBV24-1	TRBD2	.	CATSVGTSGSLDEQFF
TRBV10-3	TRBD1	.	CAISEFGTGAGANVLTF
TRBV11-2	TRBD1	.	CASSIQGARETQYF
TRBV19	.	.	CASGSRASYGYTF
TRBV21-1	.	.	CASSKARTGFNYGYTF
TRBV7-2	TRBD2	.	CASSSLAGGHPREQYF
TRBV10-1	.	.	CASRKFSRRGSKNIQYF
TRBV27	TRBD2	.	CASSPGTSETYEQYF
TRBV19	.	.	CASSIVDFNTEAFF
TRBV18	TRBD1	.	CASSREGTGAWGAFF
TRBV7-8	TRBD1	.	CASSLVRTGGLIYYGYTF
TRBV5-1	TRBD2	.	CASSVLLAGGPTYEQYF
TRBV30	.	once	CAWSGTASLRGYGYTF
TRBV19	.	.	CASSIRSGGGEAFF
TRBV9	TRBD2	.	CASSFGLAGFSDTQYF
TRBV2	.	.	CASSEMGAPNTGELFF
TRBV6-2/TRBV6-3	.	.	CASSYRSGASGNTIYF
TRBV28	.	.	CASSDVLRGDYEQYF
TRBV11-2	TRBD1	.	CASSSSYGQAEIEAFF
TRBV29-1	.	.	CSVEGDSGADTQYF
TRBV7-2	TRBD1	once	CASSSWVGTDPNYGYTF
TRBV10-3	TRBD2	.	CAIRPGLAGGKDEQFF
TRBV30	.	.	CAWSKGRANTEAFF
TRBV14	.	.	CASSQANYGYTF
TRBV11-3	TRBD1	.	CASSFGTGRYEQYF
TRBV5-1	.	.	CASSPSKASASPEGEQYF
TRBV27	TRBD1	.	CASSSGTGYEQYF
TRBV30	TRBD1	.	CAWSVGDRGLTEAFF
TRBV9	TRBD1	once	CASSLHSGTGGYNEQFF
TRBV7-2	TRBD1	.	CASSRQGAAEAFF
TRBV7-3	.	.	CASSSQKNTEAFF
TRBV7-8	TRBD2	.	CASSVSGVLDTGELFF
TRBV2	TRBD2	.	CASSGTSGMSDEQYF
TRBV19	TRBD2	.	CASNRLAGGEREQFF
TRBV30	.	.	CAWSSGLDQPQHF
TRBV13	.	.	CASTIRGYYEQYF
TRBV2	.	.	CASSWEAVEGSYNSPLHF
TRBV5-4	.	.	CASSLDAGSSYNEQFF
TRBV4-2	TRBD2	.	CASSQAGLAGAGENIQYF
TRBV6-5	.	.	CASSLEGAFGYTF
TRBV11-2	TRBD1	.	CASSPGQANNSPLHF